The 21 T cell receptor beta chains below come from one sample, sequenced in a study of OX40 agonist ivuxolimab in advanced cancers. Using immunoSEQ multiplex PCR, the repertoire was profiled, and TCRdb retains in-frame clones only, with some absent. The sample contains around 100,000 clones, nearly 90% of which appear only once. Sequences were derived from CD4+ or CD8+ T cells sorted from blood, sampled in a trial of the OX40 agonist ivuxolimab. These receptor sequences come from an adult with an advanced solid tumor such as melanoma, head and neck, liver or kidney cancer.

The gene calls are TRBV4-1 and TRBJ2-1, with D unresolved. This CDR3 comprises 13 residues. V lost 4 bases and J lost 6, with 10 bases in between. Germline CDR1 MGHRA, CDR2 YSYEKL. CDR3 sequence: CASSLVGSNEQFF. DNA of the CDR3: TGCGCCAGCAGCCTGGTGGGAAGCAATGAGCAGTTCTTC.

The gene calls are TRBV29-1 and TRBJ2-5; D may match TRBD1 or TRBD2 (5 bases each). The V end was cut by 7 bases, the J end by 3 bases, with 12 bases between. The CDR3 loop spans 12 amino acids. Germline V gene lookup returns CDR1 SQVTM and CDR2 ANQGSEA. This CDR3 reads CSALGTEETQYF. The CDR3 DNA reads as TGCAGCGCCCTAGGGACCGAAGAGACCCAGTACTTC.

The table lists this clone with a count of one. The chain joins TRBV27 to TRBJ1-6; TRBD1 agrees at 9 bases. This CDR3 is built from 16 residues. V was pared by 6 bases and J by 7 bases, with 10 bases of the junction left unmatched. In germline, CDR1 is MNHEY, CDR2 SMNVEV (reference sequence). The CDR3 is CASSLTDRGWNSPLHF. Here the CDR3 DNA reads TGTGCCAGCAGCCTCACCGACAGGGGGTGGAATTCACCCCTCCACTTT.

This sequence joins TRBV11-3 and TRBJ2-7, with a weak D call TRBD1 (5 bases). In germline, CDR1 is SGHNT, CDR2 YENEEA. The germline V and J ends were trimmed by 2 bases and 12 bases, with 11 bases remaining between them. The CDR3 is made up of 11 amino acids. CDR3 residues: CASSLKGQVYF. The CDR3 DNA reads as TGTGCCAGCAGCTTAAAGGGGCAGGTGTACTTC. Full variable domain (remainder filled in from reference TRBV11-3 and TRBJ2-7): EAGVVQSPRYKIIEKKQPVAFWCNPISGHNTLYWYLQNLGQGPELLIRYENEEAVDDSQLPKDRFSAERLKGVDSTLKIQPAELGDSAVYLCASSLKGQVYFGPGTRLTVT.

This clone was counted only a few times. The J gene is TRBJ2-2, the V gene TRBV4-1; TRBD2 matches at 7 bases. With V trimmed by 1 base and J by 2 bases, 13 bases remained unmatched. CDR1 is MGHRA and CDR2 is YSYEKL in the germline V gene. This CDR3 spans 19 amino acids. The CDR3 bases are TGCGCCAGCAGCCAAGCAAAAGGGGAACTAGCGAGAAACACCGGGGAGCTGTTTTTT. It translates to CASSQAKGELARNTGELFF.

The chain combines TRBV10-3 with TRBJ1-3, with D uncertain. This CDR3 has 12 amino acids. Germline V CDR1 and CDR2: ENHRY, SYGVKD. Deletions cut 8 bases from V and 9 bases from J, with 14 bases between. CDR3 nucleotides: TGTGCCATCCGAGGGCACAACCCCACCATATATTTT. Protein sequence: CAIRGHNPTIYF.

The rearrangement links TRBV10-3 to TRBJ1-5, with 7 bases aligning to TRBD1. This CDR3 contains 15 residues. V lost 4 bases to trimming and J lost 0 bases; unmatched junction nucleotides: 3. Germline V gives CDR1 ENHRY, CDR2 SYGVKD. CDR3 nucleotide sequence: TGTGCCATCAGTGTAGGACAGGCTAGCAATCAGCCCCAGCATTTT. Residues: CAISVGQASNQPQHF.

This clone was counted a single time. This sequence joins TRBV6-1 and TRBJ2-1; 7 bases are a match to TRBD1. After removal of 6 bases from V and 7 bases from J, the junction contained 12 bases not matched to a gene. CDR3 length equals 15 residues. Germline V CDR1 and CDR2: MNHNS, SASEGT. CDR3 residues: CASSLTGSLLNEQFF. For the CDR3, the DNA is TGTGCCAGCAGCCTGACAGGGAGTCTACTTAATGAGCAGTTCTTC.

The CDR3 coding sequence is TGTGCCAGCAGCATGACCGGACGTGAAGCTTTCTTT. Encoded protein: CASSMTGREAFF. The chain carries TRBV14 and TRBJ1-1, with D unclear. The germline V and J ends were trimmed by 5 bases and 7 bases, with 11 bases remaining between them. The CDR3 extends over 12 amino acids. The V gene's germline CDR1 is SGHDN and CDR2 FVKESK.

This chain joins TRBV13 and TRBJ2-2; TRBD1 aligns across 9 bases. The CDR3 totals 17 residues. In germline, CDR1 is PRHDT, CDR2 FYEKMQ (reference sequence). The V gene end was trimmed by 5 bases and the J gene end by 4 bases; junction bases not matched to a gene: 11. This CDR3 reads CASSPLTGTGTTGELFF. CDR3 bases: TGTGCCAGCAGCCCACTGACCGGGACAGGGACCACCGGGGAGCTGTTTTTT.

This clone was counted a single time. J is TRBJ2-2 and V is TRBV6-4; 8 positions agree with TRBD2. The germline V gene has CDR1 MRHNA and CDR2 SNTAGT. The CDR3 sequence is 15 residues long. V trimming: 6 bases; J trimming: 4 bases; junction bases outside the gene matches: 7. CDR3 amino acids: CASRLTSGPTGELFF. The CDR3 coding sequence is TGTGCCAGCAGACTTACTAGCGGTCCCACCGGGGAGCTGTTTTTT.

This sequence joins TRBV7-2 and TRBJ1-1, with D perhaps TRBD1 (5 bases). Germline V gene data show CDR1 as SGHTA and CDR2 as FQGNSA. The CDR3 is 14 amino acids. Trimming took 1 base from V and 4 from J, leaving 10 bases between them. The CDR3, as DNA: TGTGCCAGCAGCTTAGGCGGGGCCGGCACTGAAGCTTTCTTT. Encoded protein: CASSLGGAGTEAFF.

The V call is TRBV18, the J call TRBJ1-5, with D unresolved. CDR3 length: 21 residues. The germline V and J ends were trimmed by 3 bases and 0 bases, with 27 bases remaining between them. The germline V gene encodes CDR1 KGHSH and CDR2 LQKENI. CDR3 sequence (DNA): TGTGCCAGCTCACCGGCCCCTCGACTTCCCCCTCTATTTTATAGCAATCAGCCCCAGCATTTT. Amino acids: CASSPAPRLPPLFYSNQPQHF.

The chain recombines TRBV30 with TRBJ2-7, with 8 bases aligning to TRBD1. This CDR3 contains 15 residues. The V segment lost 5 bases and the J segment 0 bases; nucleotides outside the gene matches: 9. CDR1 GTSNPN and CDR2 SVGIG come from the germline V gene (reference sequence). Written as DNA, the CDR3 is TGTGCCTGGGTCGGACAGGGTTCAAGCTCCTACGAGCAGTACTTC. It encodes CAWVGQGSSSYEQYF.

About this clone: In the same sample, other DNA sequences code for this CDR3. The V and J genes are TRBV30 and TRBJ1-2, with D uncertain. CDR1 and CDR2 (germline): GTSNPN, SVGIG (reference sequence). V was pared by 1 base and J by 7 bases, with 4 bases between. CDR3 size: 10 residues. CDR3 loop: CAWSGVGYTF. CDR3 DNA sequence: TGTGCCTGGAGTGGAGTTGGCTACACCTTC.

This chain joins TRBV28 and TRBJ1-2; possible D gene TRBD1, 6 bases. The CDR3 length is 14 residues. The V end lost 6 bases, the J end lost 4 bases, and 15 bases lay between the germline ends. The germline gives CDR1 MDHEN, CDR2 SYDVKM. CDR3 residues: CASRSYRVGYGYTF. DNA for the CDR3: TGTGCCAGCAGATCTTACAGGGTGGGCTATGGCTACACCTTC.

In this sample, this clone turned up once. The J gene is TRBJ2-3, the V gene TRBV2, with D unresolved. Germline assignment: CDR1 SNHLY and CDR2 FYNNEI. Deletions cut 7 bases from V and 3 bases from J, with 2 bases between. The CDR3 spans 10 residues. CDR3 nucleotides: TGTGCCAGCATGACAGATACGCAGTATTTT. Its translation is CASMTDTQYF.

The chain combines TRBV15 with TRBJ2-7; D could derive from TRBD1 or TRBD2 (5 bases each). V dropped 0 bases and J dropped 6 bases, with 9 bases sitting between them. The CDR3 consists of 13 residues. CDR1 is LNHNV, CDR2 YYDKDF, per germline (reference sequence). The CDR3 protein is CATSRDSGSEQYF. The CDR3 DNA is TGTGCCACCAGCAGAGATTCAGGGAGCGAGCAGTACTTC. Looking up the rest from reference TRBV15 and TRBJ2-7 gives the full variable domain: DAMVIQNPRYQVTQFGKPVTLSCSQTLNHNVMYWYQQKSSQAPKLLFHYYDKDFNNEADTPDNFQSRRPNTSFCFLDIRSPGLGDTAMYLCATSRDSGSEQYFGPGTRLTVT.

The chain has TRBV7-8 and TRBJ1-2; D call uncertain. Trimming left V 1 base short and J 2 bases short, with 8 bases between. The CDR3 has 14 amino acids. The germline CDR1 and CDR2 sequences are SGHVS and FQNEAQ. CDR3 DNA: TGTGCCAGCAGCTTAGGCGGCAGGAACTATGGCTACACCTTC. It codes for CASSLGGRNYGYTF.

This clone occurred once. The CDR3 nucleotides are TGTGCCAGCAGCCTAGGGCAGACTGGCTTGGGTAACGAGCAGTACTTC. This gives the protein CASSLGQTGLGNEQYF. This sequence joins TRBV27 and TRBJ2-7, with no clear D. Looked up from germline, CDR1 is MNHEY and CDR2 is SMNVEV (reference sequence). This CDR3 has 16 amino acids. Trimming took off 6 bases at V and 5 bases at J, with 23 bases between the two ends.

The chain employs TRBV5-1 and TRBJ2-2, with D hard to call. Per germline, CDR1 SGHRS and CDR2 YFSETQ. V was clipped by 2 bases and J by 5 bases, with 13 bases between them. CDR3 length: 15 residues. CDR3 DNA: TGCGCCAGCAGCTTATCAAGGGCCCGGACCGGGGAGCTGTTTTTT. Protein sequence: CASSLSRARTGELFF.